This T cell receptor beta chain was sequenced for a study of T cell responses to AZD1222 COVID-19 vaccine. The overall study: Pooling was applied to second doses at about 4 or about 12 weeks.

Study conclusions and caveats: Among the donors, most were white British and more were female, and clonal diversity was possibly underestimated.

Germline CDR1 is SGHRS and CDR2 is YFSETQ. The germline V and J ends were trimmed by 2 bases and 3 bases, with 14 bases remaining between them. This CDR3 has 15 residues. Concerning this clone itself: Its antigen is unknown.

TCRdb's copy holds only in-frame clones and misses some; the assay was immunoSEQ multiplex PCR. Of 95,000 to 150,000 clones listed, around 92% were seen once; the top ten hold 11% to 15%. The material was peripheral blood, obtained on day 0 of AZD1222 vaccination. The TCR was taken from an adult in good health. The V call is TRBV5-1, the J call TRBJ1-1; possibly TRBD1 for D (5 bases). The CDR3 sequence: CASSLRQTEDTEAFF. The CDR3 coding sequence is TGCGCCAGCAGCTTAAGACAGACCGAGGACACTGAAGCTTTCTTT.